This TCR beta chain was found in a study of T cell repertoires in cytomegalovirus infection. On the study more broadly: Indications of both CMV infection and matching HLA type were provided by public TCR beta signatures.

Study-level points and caveats: HLA-C-restricted, CMV-specific TCR beta clonotypes were dominant ex vivo. Carriers of CMV plus the relevant HLA were identified by cumulative public TCR beta family frequency.

This clonotype was seen once. Its specificity is unknown. The CDR3 runs 14 residues. V was cut by 8 bases and J by 5 bases, with 16 bases left in between. Germline V gene sequence: CDR1 SGHRS, CDR2 YFSETQ. MiXCR, applied by TCRdb to the reads, yields one record per CDR3 protein. The data hold about 440,000 distinct CDR3 sequences, with roughly 30% observed a single time. The chain recombines TRBV5-1 with TRBJ1-4; D gene unclear. The sequence came from a human donor in good health (CMV status not recorded). Some clones in this sample may be carry-over from other donors' samples. Sequencing was performed on PBMCs. This CDR3 is CASSDGFENEKLFF. Here the CDR3 DNA reads TGCGCCAGTTCGGACGGGTTTGAGAATGAAAAACTGTTTTTT.